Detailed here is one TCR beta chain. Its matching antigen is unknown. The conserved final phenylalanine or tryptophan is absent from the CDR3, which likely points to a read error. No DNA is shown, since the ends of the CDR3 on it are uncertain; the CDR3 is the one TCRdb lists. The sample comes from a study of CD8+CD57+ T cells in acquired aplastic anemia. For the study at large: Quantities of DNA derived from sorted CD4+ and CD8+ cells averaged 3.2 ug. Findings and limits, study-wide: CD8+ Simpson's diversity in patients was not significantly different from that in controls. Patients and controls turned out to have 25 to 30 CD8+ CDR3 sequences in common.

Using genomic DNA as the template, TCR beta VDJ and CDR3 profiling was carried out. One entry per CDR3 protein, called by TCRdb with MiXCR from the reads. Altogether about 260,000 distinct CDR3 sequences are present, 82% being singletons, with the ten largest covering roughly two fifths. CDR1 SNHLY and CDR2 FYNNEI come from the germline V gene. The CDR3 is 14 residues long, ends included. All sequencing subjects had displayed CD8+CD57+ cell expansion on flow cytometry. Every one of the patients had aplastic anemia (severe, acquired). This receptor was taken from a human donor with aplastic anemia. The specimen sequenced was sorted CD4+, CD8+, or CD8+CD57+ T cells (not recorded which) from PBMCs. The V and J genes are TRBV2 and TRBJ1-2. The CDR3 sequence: CASSPPAGNEQFTC.